The entry that follows covers one TCR beta chain sequence. Its antigen remains unidentified. The data belong to a study of OX40 agonist ivuxolimab in advanced cancers. Overall study findings and caveats: Both blood CD4+ and CD8+ T cells showed clonal growth by week 6 at 0.1 to 3.0 mg/kg.

The CDR3 length is 13 residues. V was cut by 0 bases and J by 2 bases, with 4 bases left in between. Germline CDR1 is SGHNT and CDR2 is YYREEE (reference sequence). TCRdb keeps only in-frame clones here, not all; method: immunoSEQ multiplex PCR. The sample comprises some 89,000 clones, under 90% of which are singletons, and roughly 1.8% rests with the top ten. Patients were excluded for autoimmune disease history or systemic immunosuppression. The chain employs TRBV5-4 and TRBJ2-3; D uncertain. This receptor was taken from an adult with an advanced solid tumor such as melanoma, head and neck, liver or kidney cancer. Sequences were derived from CD4+ or CD8+ T cells sorted from blood, sampled in a trial of the OX40 agonist ivuxolimab. CDR3 bases: TGTGCCAGCAGCTTGGCCCCCACAGATACGCAGTATTTT. Translated: CASSLAPTDTQYF.